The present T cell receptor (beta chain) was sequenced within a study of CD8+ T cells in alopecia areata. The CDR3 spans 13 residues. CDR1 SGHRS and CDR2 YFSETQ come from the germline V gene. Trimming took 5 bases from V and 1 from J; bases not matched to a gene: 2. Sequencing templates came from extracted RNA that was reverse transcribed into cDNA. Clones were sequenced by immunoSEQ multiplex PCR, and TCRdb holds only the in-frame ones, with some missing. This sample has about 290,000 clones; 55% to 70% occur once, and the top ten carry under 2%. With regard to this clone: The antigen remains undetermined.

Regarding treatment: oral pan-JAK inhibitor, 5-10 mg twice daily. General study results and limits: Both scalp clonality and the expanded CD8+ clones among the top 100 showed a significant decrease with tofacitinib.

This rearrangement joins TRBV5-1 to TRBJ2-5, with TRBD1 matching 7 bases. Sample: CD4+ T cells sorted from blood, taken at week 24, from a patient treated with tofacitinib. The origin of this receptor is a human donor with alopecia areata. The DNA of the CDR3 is TGCGCCAGCAGACAGGGGTCCCAAGAGACCCAGTACTTC. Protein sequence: CASRQGSQETQYF. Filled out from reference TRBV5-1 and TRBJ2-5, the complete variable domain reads KAGVTQTPRYLIKTRGQQVTLSCSPISGHRSVSWYQQTPGQGLQFLFEYFSETQRNKGNFPGRFSGRQFSNSRSEMNVSTLELGDSALYLCASRQGSQETQYFGPGTRLLVL.